This T cell receptor (beta chain) is drawn from a study of OX40 agonist ivuxolimab in advanced cancers. Findings of the study overall: Relative to CD4+ cells, CD8+ T cells on average had more expanded clones. Circulating CD4+ and CD8+ T cells showed clonal expansion by week 6 at 0.1 to 3.0 mg/kg.

Profiled with immunoSEQ multiplex PCR; TCRdb holds only in-frame clones, not every one. The sample lists 80,000 to 95,000 clones, roughly nine tenths occurring once. A remark on this clone: Its antigen remains unidentified.

Prior autoimmune disease or systemic immunosuppression barred patients. V was trimmed by 6 bases and J by 10 bases, leaving 16 bases between them. Germline loops: CDR1 LNHDA, CDR2 SQIVND (reference sequence). This CDR3 contains 14 residues. This sequence originates from an adult with an advanced solid tumor such as melanoma, head and neck, liver or kidney cancer. The material sequenced was CD4+ or CD8+ T cells sorted from blood, taken in a trial of the OX40 agonist ivuxolimab. The rearrangement uses TRBV19 and TRBJ1-6, with unresolved D. For the CDR3, the DNA is TGTGCCAGTAGCTGGGGAGATCCTAACTCACCCCTCCACTTT. This translates into CASSWGDPNSPLHF.